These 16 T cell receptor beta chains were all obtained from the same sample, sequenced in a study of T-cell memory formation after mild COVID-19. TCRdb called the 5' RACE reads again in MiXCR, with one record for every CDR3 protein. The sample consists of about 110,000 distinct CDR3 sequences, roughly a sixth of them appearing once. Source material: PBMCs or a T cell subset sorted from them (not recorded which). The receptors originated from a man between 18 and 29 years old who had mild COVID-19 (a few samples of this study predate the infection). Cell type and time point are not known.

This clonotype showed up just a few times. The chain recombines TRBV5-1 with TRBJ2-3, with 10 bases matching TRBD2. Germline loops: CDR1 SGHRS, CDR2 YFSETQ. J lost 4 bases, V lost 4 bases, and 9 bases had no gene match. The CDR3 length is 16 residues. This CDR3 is CASSLTGTSVPDTQYF. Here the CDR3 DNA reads TGCGCCAGCAGCCTAACCGGGACTAGCGTCCCAGATACGCAGTATTTT.

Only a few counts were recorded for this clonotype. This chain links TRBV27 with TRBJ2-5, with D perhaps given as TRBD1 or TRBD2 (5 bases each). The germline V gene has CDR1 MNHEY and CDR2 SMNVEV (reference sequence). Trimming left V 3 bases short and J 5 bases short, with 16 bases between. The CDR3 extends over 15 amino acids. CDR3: CASSLSRDVLETQYF. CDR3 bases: TGTGCCAGCAGTTTGTCCCGGGACGTTCTTGAGACCCAGTACTTC.

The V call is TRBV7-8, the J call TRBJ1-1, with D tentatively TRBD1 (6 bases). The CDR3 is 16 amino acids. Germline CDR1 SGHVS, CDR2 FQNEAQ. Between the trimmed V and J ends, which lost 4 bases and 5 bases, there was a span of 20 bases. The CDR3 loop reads CASSSMGAGERTEAFF. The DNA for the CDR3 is TGTGCCAGCAGCTCAATGGGGGCAGGGGAGAGGACTGAAGCTTTCTTT.

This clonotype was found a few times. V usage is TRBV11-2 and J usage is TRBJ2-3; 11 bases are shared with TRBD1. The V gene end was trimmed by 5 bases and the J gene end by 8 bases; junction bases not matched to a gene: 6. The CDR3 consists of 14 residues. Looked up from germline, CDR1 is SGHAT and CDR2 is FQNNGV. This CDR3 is CASSPWTGGRTQYF. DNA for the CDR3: TGTGCCAGCAGCCCATGGACAGGGGGCCGTACGCAGTATTTT.

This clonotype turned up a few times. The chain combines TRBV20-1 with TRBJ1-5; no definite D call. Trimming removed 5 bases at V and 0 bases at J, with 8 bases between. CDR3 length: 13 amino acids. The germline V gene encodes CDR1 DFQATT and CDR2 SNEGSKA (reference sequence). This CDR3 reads CSAYDNSNQPQHF. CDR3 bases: TGCAGTGCTTATGACAATAGCAATCAGCCCCAGCATTTT.

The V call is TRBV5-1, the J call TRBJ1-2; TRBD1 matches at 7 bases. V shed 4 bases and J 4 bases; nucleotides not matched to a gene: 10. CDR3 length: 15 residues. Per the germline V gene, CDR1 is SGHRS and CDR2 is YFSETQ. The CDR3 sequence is CASSPEETGTYGYTF. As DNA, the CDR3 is TGCGCCAGCAGCCCCGAGGAGACAGGGACCTATGGCTACACCTTC.

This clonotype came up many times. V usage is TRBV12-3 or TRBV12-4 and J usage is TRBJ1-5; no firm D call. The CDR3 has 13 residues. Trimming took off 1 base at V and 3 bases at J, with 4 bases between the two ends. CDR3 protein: CASSLDINQPQHF. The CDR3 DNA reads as TGTGCCAGCAGTTTAGACATCAATCAGCCCCAGCATTTT.

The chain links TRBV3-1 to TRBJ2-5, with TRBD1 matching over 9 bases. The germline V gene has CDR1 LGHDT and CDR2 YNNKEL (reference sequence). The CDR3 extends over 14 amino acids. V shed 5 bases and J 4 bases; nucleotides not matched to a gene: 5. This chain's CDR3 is CASSYGQGIETQYF. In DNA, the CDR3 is TGTGCCAGCAGCTATGGACAGGGGATAGAGACCCAGTACTTC.

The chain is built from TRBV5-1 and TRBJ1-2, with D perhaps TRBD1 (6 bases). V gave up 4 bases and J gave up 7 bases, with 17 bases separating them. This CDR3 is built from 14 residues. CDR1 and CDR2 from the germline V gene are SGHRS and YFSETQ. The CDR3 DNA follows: TGCGCCAGCAGCGGACGTCCAGGGGCGCTTGGCTACACCTTC. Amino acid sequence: CASSGRPGALGYTF.

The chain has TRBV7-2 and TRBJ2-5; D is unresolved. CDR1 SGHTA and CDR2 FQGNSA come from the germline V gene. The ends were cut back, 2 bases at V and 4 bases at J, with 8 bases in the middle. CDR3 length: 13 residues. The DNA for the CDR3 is TGTGCCAGCAGCTTATCACACGGAGAGACCCAGTACTTC. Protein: CASSLSHGETQYF.

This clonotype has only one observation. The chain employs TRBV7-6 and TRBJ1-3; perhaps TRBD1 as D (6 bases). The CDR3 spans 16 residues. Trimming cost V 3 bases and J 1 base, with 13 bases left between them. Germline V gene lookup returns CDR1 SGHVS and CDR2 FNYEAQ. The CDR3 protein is CASSFGGARSGNTIYF. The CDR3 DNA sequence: TGTGCCAGCAGCTTCGGGGGGGCGAGATCTGGAAACACCATATATTTT. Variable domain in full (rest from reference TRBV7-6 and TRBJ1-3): GAGVSQSPRYKVTKRGQDVALRCDPISGHVSLYWYRQALGQGPEFLTYFNYEAQQDKSGLPNDRFSAERPEGSISTLTIQRTEQRDSAMYRCASSFGGARSGNTIYFGEGSWLTVV.

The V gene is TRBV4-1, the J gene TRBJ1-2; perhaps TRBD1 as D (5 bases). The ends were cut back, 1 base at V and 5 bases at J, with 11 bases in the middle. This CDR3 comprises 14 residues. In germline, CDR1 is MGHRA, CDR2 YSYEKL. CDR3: CASSQVAGTYGYTF. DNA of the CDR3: TGCGCCAGCAGCCAAGTAGCAGGGACTTATGGCTACACCTTC.

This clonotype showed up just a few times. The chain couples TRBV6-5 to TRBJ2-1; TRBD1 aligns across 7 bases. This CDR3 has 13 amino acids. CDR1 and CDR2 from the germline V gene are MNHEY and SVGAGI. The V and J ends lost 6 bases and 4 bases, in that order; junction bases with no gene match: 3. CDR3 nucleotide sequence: TGTGCCAGCAGAACGACAGGGTACAATGAGCAGTTCTTC. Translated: CASRTTGYNEQFF.

CDR3 protein: CASSDTETDTQYF. As DNA, the CDR3 is TGTGCCAGCAGTGACACAGAAACAGATACGCAGTATTTT. The chain combines TRBV6-4 with TRBJ2-3; D is ambiguous. Germline CDR1 reads MRHNA; CDR2 reads SNTAGT. V gave up 2 bases and J gave up 3 bases, with 6 bases separating them. There are 13 residues in the CDR3.

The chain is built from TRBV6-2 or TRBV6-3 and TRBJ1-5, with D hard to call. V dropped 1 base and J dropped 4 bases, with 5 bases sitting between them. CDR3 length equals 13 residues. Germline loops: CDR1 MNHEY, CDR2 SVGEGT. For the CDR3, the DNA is TGTGCCAGCAGTTACTTTCTGAATCAGCCCCAGCATTTT. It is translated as CASSYFLNQPQHF.

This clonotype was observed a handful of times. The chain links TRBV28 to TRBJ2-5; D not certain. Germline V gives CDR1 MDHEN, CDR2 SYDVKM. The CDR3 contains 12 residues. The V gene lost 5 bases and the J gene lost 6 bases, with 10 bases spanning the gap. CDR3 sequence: CASSLLKKTQYF. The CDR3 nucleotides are TGTGCCAGCAGTCTCCTAAAGAAGACCCAGTACTTC.